This T cell receptor (beta chain) was captured by sequencing in a study of identical twins. Unique molecular identifiers were present on cDNA, and template switching added a universal primer site. TCRdb used MiXCR to reprocess the 5' RACE reads, holding one entry per CDR3 protein. Among 700,000 or so distinct CDR3 sequences listed, over 8.5% were seen once. CDR1 MDHEN and CDR2 SYDVKM come from the germline V gene. V lost 2 bases and J 5 bases, leaving 15 bases between the germline ends. The CDR3 runs 15 residues. Study results and caveats: Twins shared out-of-frame alpha sequences with excess low generation probability. Whereas memory repertoires showed no such difference, abundant cord blood beta clonotypes carried fewer insertions. Its conclusions, products of cross-sectional statistical analysis, did not come from following the same donors.

Turning to this clonotype: What it binds is not known.

These data were likewise used in another study, on yellow fever vaccine responses in identical twins.

The rearrangement joins TRBV28 to TRBJ1-1; tentative D call: TRBD1 (5 bases). Sequencing was performed on PBMCs. This TCR came from a woman younger than 35 in good health. CDR3 nucleotide sequence: TGTGCCAGCAGTTTACCCCGCGGGAGGGGAACTGAAGCTTTCTTT. Amino acids: CASSLPRGRGTEAFF.